This T cell receptor beta chain was identified during a study of blood T cell repertoires in COVID-19. About the research overall: Researchers got acute and convalescent COVID-19 samples from the United States, Italy and Spain. The cDNA or gDNA used as material had been derived from T cells, B-cell-depleted T cells, or PBMCs.

CDR3 length: 15 residues. The V end was cut by 5 bases, the J end by 5 bases, with 18 bases between. Germline CDR1 and CDR2: SEHNR and FQNEAQ (reference sequence). Under the authors' procedure: Scientists estimated how many nucleated cells there were by amplifying reference gene primers. The table came from immunoSEQ multiplex PCR; TCRdb's copy has only in-frame clones and leaves some out. D and trimming come from the DNA, and the V and J calls and clone size come from that table. The table includes over 150,000 clones, approximately 84% detected once. The sample comprised peripheral blood. V usage is TRBV7-9 and J usage is TRBJ2-5, with D uncertain. The TCR comes from a human donor in a cohort sampled during active COVID-19. DNA of the CDR3: TGTGCCAGCAGCCACGGCGAACTATCCAGTGAGACCCAGTACTTC. This codes for CASSHGELSSETQYF.